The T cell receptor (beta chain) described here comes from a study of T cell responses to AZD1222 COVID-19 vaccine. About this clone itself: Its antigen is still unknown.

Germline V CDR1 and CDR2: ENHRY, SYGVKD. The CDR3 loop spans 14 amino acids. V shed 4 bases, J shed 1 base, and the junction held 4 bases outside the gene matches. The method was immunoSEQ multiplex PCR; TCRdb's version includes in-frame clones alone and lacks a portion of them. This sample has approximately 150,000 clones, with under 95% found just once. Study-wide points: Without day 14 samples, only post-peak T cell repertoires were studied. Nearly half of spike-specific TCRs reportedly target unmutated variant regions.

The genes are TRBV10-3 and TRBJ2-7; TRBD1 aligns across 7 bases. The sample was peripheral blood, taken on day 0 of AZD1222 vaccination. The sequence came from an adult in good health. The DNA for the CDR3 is TGTGCCATCAGTGGACAGGACAGGTCCTACGAGCAGTACTTC. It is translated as CAISGQDRSYEQYF.